This section outlines one T cell receptor (beta chain) sequence together with its context. No antigen is known for it. The source of the sample is a study of T cells after yellow fever vaccination. Each CDR3 protein is one row after TCRdb ran MiXCR on the 5' RACE reads. The data hold about 63,000 distinct CDR3 sequences, with roughly 7.3% observed a single time. This CDR3 has 15 amino acids. The trim removed 0 bases at V and 3 bases at J, leaving 6 bases unmatched. Looked up from germline, CDR1 is SGHRS and CDR2 is YFSETQ. Study-level points and caveats: Abundant clonotypes from the bulk population could have been carried over as contaminants into FACS-sorted repertoires. Boosting was followed by the reappearance of most primary-vaccination clones (just under 98% CD4, about 89% CD8).

This receptor was obtained from a man under 40 who received the YFV17D yellow fever vaccine. The chain couples TRBV5-1 to TRBJ2-7; TRBD2 aligns across 7 bases. The material sequenced was CD8+ T cells sorted from PBMCs, taken 15 days after the yellow fever booster vaccination. In DNA form, the CDR3 reads TGCGCCAGCAGCTTGGACCTCGGACTAGGCTACGAGCAGTACTTC. Encoded protein: CASSLDLGLGYEQYF.